This T cell receptor beta chain emerged from a study of response to subunit inactivated influenza vaccine. Points from the study as a whole: There was a suggestion from the authors that each seasonal influenza vaccination recruits few new T cells.

This clonotype was counted ten times or more. Antigen: not known. TCRdb re-called the RT-PCR reads with MiXCR, one entry per CDR3 protein. The repertoire consists of about 240,000 distinct CDR3 sequences, with 9% to 15% occurring once and the leading ten covering over 6.5%. The length of the CDR3 is 13 residues. Per germline, CDR1 LGHNA and CDR2 YSLEER. Trimming left V 0 bases short and J 7 bases short, with 7 bases between. The specimen was non-naive T cells sorted from PBMCs, collected roughly 2 weeks before vaccination. The receptor was isolated from a man aged 45-60 years who received an inactivated influenza vaccine. V is TRBV4-3 and J is TRBJ1-5, with no clear D. CDR3 sequence (DNA): TGCGCCAGCAGCCAAGATTTCGCCCAGCCCCAGCATTTT. Translation: CASSQDFAQPQHF.